This TCR beta chain is drawn from a study of blood T cell repertoires in COVID-19. Study-wide context: There were acute and convalescent COVID-19 samples, and they came from the United States, Italy and Spain.

The study drew participants aged about 18 to 95 years from approximately 23 US areas. Donors were grouped by their self-reported clinical history. Donors of Cohort 3 who recovered were those that had two negative PCRs, clearance, or symptom resolution. Using immunoSEQ multiplex PCR, the repertoire was profiled, and TCRdb retains in-frame clones only, with some absent. This table holds over 300,000 clones, about nine tenths found once. With regard to this clone: Other DNA sequences in the same sample also yield this CDR3.

Trimming stripped 2 bases from V and 0 bases from J, with 6 bases between. Germline V gene sequence: CDR1 SGHNT, CDR2 YYREEE (reference sequence). The CDR3 spans 14 residues. The rearrangement uses TRBV5-4 and TRBJ1-3; D not resolved. The source material was PBMCs or T cells enriched from blood (not recorded which). This clonotype was obtained from a woman aged 40 to 49 who had recovered from COVID-19. The CDR3 protein is CASSFSGSGNTIYF. CDR3 nucleotide sequence: TGTGCCAGCAGCTTCTCGGGCTCTGGAAACACCATATATTTT. Variable domain in full (rest from reference TRBV5-4 and TRBJ1-3): ETGVTQSPTHLIKTRGQQVTLRCSSQSGHNTVSWYQQALGQGPQFIFQYYREEENGRGNFPPRFSGLQFPNYSSELNVNALELDDSALYLCASSFSGSGNTIYFGEGSWLTVV.